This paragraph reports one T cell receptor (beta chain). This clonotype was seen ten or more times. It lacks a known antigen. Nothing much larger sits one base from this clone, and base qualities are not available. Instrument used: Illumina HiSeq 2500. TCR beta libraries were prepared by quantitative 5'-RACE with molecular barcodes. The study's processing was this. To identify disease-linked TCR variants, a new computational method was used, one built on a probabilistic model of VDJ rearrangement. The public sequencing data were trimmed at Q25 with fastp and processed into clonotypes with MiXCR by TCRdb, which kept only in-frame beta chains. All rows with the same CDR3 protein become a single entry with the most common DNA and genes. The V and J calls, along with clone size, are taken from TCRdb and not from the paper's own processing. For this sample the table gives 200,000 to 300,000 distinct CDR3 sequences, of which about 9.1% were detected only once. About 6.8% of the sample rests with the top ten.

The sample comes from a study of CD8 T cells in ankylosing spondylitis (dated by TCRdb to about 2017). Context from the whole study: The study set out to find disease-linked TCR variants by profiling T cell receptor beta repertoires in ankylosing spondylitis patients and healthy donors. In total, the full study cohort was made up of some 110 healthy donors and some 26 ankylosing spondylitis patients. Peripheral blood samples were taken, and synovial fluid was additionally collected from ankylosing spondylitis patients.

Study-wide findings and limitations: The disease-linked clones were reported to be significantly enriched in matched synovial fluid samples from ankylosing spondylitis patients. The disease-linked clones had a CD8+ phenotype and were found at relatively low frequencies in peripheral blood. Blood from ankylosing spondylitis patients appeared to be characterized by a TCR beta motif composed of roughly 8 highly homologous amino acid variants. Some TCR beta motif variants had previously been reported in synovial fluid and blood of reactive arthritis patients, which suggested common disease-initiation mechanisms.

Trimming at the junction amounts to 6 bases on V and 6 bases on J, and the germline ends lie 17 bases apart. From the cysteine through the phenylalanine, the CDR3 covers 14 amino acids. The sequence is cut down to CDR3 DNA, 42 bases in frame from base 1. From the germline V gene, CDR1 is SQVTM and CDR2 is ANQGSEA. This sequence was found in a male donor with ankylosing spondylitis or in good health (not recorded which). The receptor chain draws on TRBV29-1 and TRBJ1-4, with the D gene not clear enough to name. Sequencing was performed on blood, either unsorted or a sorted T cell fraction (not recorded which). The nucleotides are TGCAGCGTGGGGAGACTGCGGGGAGATGAAAAACTGTTTTTT. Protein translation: CSVGRLRGDEKLFF.